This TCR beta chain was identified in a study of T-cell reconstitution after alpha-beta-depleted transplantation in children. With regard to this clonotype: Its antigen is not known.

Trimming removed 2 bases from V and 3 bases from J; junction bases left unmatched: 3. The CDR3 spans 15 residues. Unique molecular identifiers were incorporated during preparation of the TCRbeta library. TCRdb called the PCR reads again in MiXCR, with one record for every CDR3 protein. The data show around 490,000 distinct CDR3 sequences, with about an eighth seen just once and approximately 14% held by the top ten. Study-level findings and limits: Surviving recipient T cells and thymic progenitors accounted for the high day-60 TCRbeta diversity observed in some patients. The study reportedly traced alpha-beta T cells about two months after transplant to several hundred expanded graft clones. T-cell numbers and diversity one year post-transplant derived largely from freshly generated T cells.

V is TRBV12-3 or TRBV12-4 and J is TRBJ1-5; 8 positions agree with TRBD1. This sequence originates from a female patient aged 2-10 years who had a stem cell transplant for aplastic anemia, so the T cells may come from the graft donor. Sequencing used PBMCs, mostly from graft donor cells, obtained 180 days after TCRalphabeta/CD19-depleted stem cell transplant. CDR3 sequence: CASSLRDRHNQPQHF. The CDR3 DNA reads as TGTGCCAGCAGTTTACGGGACAGGCACAATCAGCCCCAGCATTTT.